This T cell receptor (beta chain) is drawn from a study of OX40 agonist ivuxolimab in advanced cancers. Study-level background: The study gave patients intravenous ivuxolimab at 0.01 to 10 mg/kg every 2 weeks.

Sequencing was performed with immunoSEQ multiplex PCR; in TCRdb, only in-frame clones are kept and a portion is missing. The repertoire consists of some 14,000 clones, with under 65% occurring once and the leading ten covering around 9.2%. This CDR3 is built from 15 residues. V lost 6 bases, J lost 1 base, and 14 bases lay in between. The V gene's germline CDR1 is MNHEY and CDR2 SVGAGI. Of note for this clone: Its antigen is currently unknown.

Study findings and constraints: At 0.1 to 3.0 mg/kg, CD4+ and CD8+ blood T cells expanded clonally by week 6.

This chain links TRBV6-5 with TRBJ2-3; D gene ambiguous. The origin of this receptor is an adult with an advanced solid tumor such as melanoma, head and neck, liver or kidney cancer. Sequences were derived from CD4+ or CD8+ T cells sorted from blood, sampled in a trial of the OX40 agonist ivuxolimab. The DNA for the CDR3 is TGTGCCAGCAGCTATCAGTACGCCGGCACAGATACGCAGTATTTT. Its translation is CASSYQYAGTDTQYF.